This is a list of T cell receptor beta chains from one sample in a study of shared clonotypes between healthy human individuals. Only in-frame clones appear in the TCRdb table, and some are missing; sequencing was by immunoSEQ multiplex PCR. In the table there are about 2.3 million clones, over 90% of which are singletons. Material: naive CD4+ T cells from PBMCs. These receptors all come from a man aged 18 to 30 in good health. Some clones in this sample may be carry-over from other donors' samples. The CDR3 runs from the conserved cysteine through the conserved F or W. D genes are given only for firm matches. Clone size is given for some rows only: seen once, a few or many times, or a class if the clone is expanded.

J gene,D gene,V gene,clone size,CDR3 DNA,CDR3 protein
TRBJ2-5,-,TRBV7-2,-,TGTGCCAGCAGCCCCGGACAGCAAGAGACCCAGTACTTC,CASSPGQQETQYF
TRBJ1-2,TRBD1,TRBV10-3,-,TGTGCCATAGGGACAGGGGAGAACTATGGCTACACCTTC,CAIGTGENYGYTF
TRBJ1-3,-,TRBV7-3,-,TGTGCCAGCAGCTTGGGGTACTCTGGAAACACCATATATTTT,CASSLGYSGNTIYF
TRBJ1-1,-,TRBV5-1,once,TGCGCCAGCACCCGTACTGAGGGGACTGAAGCTTTCTTT,CASTRTEGTEAFF
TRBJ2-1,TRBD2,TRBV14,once,TGTGCCAGCAGCCAAGAATGGCTAGCGGGAGGAGGAGGTGAGCAGTTCTTC,CASSQEWLAGGGGEQFF
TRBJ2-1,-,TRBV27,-,TGTGCCAGCAGTACCCTGACCGGAGGGGCGTACAATGAGCAGTTCTTC,CASSTLTGGAYNEQFF
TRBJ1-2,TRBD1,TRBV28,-,TGTGCCAGCAGTTTGGAGGGGGCATACACCTTC,CASSLEGAYTF
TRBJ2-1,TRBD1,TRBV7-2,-,TGTGCCAGCAGCGCAACGACAGGGGGCGCGCACAATGAGCAGTTCTTC,CASSATTGGAHNEQFF
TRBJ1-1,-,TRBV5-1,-,TGCGCCAGCAGCTTGCGTCCATCGCGCGCGTTTCAGGTGTTGAACACTGAAGCTTTCTTT,CASSLRPSRAFQVLNTEAFF
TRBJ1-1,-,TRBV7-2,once,TGTGCCAGCAGCTTAGTTCCAGGGTGGGACACTGAAGCTTTCTTT,CASSLVPGWDTEAFF
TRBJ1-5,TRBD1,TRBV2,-,TGTGCCAGCAGTCAACAGGGGAGGGGTCAGCCCCAGCATTTT,CASSQQGRGQPQHF
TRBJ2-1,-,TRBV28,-,TGTGCCAGCATAAGGGCGGGGACCTACAATGAGCAGTTCTTC,CASIRAGTYNEQFF
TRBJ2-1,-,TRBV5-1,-,TGCGCCAGCAGCCCCGGGGCAGGGGCGGTCGAAGGGCAGTTCTTC,CASSPGAGAVEGQFF
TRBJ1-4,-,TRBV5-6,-,TGTGCCAGCAGCTTCAGGCAGAGCAATGAAAAACTGTTTTTT,CASSFRQSNEKLFF
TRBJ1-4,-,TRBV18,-,TGTGCCAGCTCGCTGGGGTTTAATGAAAAACTGTTTTTT,CASSLGFNEKLFF
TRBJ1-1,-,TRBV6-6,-,TGTGCCAGCAGCTCCACTAGTCCTGAAGCTTTCTTT,CASSSTSPEAFF
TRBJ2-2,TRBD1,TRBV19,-,TGTGCCAGTAGTATGGGACAGGGAGCCACCGGGGAGCTGTTTTTT,CASSMGQGATGELFF
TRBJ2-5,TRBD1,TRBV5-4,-,TGTGCCAGCAGCTACCAGGACAGGTTAGAGACCCAGTACTTC,CASSYQDRLETQYF
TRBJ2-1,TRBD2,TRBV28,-,TGTGCCAGCAGTTTATTTATAAAAACTAGCGGGACGAATGAGCAGTTCTTC,CASSLFIKTSGTNEQFF
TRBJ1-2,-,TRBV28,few,TGTGCCAGCAGTCTCAGACAGAGGGGCTACACCTTC,CASSLRQRGYTF
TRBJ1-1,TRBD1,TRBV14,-,TGTGCCAGCAGCCAAGATACCGGGTTTGACAGGGGTAGCTCTGAAGCTTTCTTT,CASSQDTGFDRGSSEAFF
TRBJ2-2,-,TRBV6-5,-,TGTGCCAGCAGTTACATGGCACTTAATTACGGGGAGCTGTTTTTT,CASSYMALNYGELFF
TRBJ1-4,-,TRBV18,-,TGTGCCAGCTCACCACTCCAAGGCCGCCCTGGGGCTAATGAAAAACTGTTTTTT,CASSPLQGRPGANEKLFF
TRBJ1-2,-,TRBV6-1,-,TGTGCCAGCATCCCAACAGGGACCGCTAACTATGGCTACACCTTC,CASIPTGTANYGYTF
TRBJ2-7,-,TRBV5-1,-,TGCGCCAGCAGCTTGAATACAGACTCCCCCGTTAAAGAGCAGTACTTC,CASSLNTDSPVKEQYF
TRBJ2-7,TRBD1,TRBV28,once,TGTGCCAGCAGTTTAGTGCCGGGACAGGGGGATTACGAGCAGTACTTC,CASSLVPGQGDYEQYF
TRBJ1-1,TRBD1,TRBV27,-,TGTGCCAGCAGTTTATACAGGGGCACTGAAGCTTTCTTT,CASSLYRGTEAFF
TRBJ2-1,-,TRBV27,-,TGTGCCAGCAGTTTGAGACGGACCGTGGTTTACAATGAGCAGTTCTTC,CASSLRRTVVYNEQFF
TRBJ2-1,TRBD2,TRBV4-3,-,TGCGCCAGCAGCCAAGATCTTTCGGGAGCGGGGAATGAGCAGTTCTTC,CASSQDLSGAGNEQFF
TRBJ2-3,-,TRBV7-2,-,TGTGCCAGCAGCTTACAGACAACTAGCACAGATACGCAGTATTTT,CASSLQTTSTDTQYF
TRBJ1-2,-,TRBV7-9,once,TGTGCCAGCAGACGAGGGACCCAGGGCTATGGCTACACCTTC,CASRRGTQGYGYTF
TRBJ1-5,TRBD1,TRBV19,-,TGTGCCAGTAGTGTCGACAGGGCCCAGCCCCAGCATTTT,CASSVDRAQPQHF
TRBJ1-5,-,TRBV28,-,TGTGCCAGCACGCTGGGTGGGCAGCCCCAGCATTTT,CASTLGGQPQHF
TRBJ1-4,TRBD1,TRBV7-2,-,TGTGCCAGCAGCTTAGGAGGGGACAGGGTCTATGAAAAACTGTTTTTT,CASSLGGDRVYEKLFF
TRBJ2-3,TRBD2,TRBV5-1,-,TGCGCCAGCAGCATCCAAGGACTAGCGGGAGTTGGAGATACGCAGTATTTT,CASSIQGLAGVGDTQYF
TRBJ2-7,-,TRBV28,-,TGTGCCAGCAGTCCCTCCGGAGACGTGTCGGGCCGAGGGCAGTACTTC,CASSPSGDVSGRGQYF